This TCR beta chain was sequenced in a study of T cells after yellow fever vaccination (dated by TCRdb to the late 2010s). In the study overall: The SMART-Seq v4 Ultra Low Input RNA kit was used to prepare libraries from fractions with low cell numbers. Bulk TCR alpha and beta repertoires were sequenced longitudinally to track T-cell clones before and after primary and booster YFV17D yellow fever vaccination. Two healthy male donors, one aged 18 to 30 and one aged 30 to 40 years, were included in the cohort. Blood samples were taken at several timepoints before and after primary and secondary immunization, and bulk PBMC replicates and cell subsets were isolated.

TCR cDNA was made using 5'RACE template switching, a step that added a universal primer site and unique molecular identifiers. Priming of cDNA synthesis was performed from both the TCR alpha and TCR beta constant segments. Libraries were amplified in two PCR steps, with sample barcodes and sequencing adapters added in the second step. Sequencing of the libraries was done on either Illumina HiSeq 2500 (2x100 bp) or NovaSeq (2x150 bp). The original methods were these. Reads were demultiplexed and collapsed into UMI consensus sequences with MIGEC, and V(D)J alignment was performed with MiXCR. Clonotypes responding to the vaccine were identified with edgeR on replicate PBMC samples, with the criteria of FDR below 0.01 and a log2 fold change above 5 up to day 15. CD4 or CD8 identity was assigned to each bulk clonotype according to whether the clonotype was present at higher abundance in the sequenced CD4 repertoire or the sequenced CD8 repertoire. The raw public data were reprocessed by TCRdb itself: fastp quality trimming at Q25, MiXCR clonotype calling, in-frame beta chains only. For every CDR3 protein sequence, its rows merge into one entry that carries the most common genes and DNA. These V and J calls rely on TCRdb rather than the paper's analysis. The table for this sample lists 140,000 to 150,000 distinct CDR3 sequences; 6.6% of them were counted only once. Of the sample, under 0.8% falls within the top ten clones.

Study-wide conclusions, independent of this receptor: Most clones expanded after primary vaccination were re-detected after the booster (almost 98% of CD4 and approximately 85% of CD8), suggesting broad memory maintenance. Because abundant contaminating clonotypes from the bulk population could be contained in FACS-sorted repertoires, computational filtering was required. Because the study included only two donors, the extent to which the findings can be generalized is limited. A small fraction of clonotypes appeared in both the CD4 and CD8 compartments, likely as a result of convergent recombination. Compared with the primary T-cell response, the secondary T-cell response was faster but weaker, reaching its peak on day 5 rather than on day 15.

Taken from the germline V gene, the CDR1 and CDR2 loops are SGHRS and YFSETQ. At the junction V is shortened by 2 bases and J by 3 bases, with 12 bases in between. Including the terminal cysteine and phenylalanine, the CDR3 comprises 14 residues. The read is trimmed to its CDR3 DNA, 42 bases read in frame from base 1. Taken with the paper, the label for treatment or condition translates to: live attenuated yellow fever vaccine strain. A standard Ficoll-Paque protocol was used to isolate PBMCs from peripheral blood. Dynabeads CD4 and CD8 positive selection kits were used to isolate the CD4 and CD8 T-cell fractions. RNA was extracted with TriZol from bulk PBMCs, CD4 and CD8 fractions, and dextramer-positive and dextramer-negative fractions. This clonotype has at least ten counts. Its recognized antigen is unknown. No per-base quality is available; no much larger clone lies one base away.

The sequencing here drew on CD4+ T cells sorted from PBMCs, taken 10 days after the yellow fever booster vaccination. In this chain, TRBV5-1 is recombined with TRBJ2-7; TRBD2 could be the D gene, as 5 bases match. The clonotype comes from a man aged 25 to 40 who received the YFV17D yellow fever vaccine. The bases read TGCGCCAGCAGCTTCGGCGGGCAAAACTACGAGCAGTACTTC. Its amino acids are CASSFGGQNYEQYF.